This entry lists 20 T cell receptor beta chains sequenced from one sample in a study of early T cells in non-severe SARS-CoV-2 infection. TCRdb fed the 5' RACE reads into MiXCR, producing one record per CDR3 protein. In the table there are over 50,000 distinct CDR3 sequences, roughly 8.2% of which are singletons. The sequenced sample was whole blood. Receptors were obtained from an adult who was a healthcare worker with PCR-confirmed SARS-CoV-2 infection or an uninfected control (not recorded which).

The table lists this clonotype with many counts. V usage is TRBV15 and J usage is TRBJ1-2; no reliable D call. This CDR3 is 13 amino acids long. In germline, CDR1 is LNHNV, CDR2 YYDKDF (reference sequence). V shed 0 bases and J shed 8 bases, with 10 bases lying between them. The CDR3, as DNA: TGTGCCACCAGCAGAGATGGAGGGCTCGGCTACACCTTC. It translates to CATSRDGGLGYTF.

The rearrangement joins TRBV7-2 to TRBJ2-1; no firm D call. The CDR3 has 16 amino acids. Germline CDR1 reads SGHTA; CDR2 reads FQGNSA. V was pared by 4 bases and J by 3 bases, with 16 bases between. CDR3 nucleotide sequence: TGTGCCAGCAGCTGGGGTGTGAGTGGGAACTACAATGAGCAGTTCTTC. Amino acids: CASSWGVSGNYNEQFF. Together with reference TRBV7-2 and TRBJ2-1, the CDR3 gives the full variable domain: GAGVSQSPSNKVTEKGKDVELRCDPISGHTALYWYRQSLGQGLEFLIYFQGNSAPDKSGLPSDRFSAERTGGSVSTLTIQRTQQEDSAVYLCASSWGVSGNYNEQFFGPGTRLTVL.

There are a few counts of this clonotype. The CDR3 DNA reads TGCAGTGCTAGAGATAACAGTCAAGAGACCCAGTACTTC. Translated: CSARDNSQETQYF. The rearrangement uses TRBV20-1 and TRBJ2-5; D gene unclear. The CDR3 extends over 13 amino acids. CDR1 and CDR2 from the germline V gene are DFQATT and SNEGSKA (reference sequence). V lost 0 bases to trimming and J lost 2 bases, with 7 bases between them.

This clonotype turned up a few times. The chain carries TRBV10-2 and TRBJ1-2; TRBD1 is a possible D gene (6 bases). Trimming pared 2 bases from V and 4 bases from J, leaving 14 bases between. The germline V gene has CDR1 WSHSY and CDR2 SAAADI. The CDR3 runs 15 residues. The CDR3 loop is CASSESGGVSYGYTF. The CDR3 bases are TGCGCCAGCAGTGAGAGCGGGGGCGTTAGCTATGGCTACACCTTC.

Only a few counts were recorded for this clonotype. The CDR3 bases are TGTGCCAGCAGCACCGGGACAGGGAGGTACAATGAGCAGTTCTTC. This gives the protein CASSTGTGRYNEQFF. The rearrangement links TRBV9 to TRBJ2-1, with 9 bases that match TRBD1. Germline V gene sequence: CDR1 SGDLS, CDR2 YYNGEE. The length of the CDR3 is 15 residues. The V gene end was trimmed by 4 bases and the J gene end by 4 bases; junction bases not matched to a gene: 6.

This clonotype was picked up a small number of times. J is TRBJ2-3 and V is TRBV11-3; maybe TRBD2 (5 bases). The CDR3 is 18 residues long. CDR1 and CDR2 from the germline V gene are SGHNT and YENEEA. Trimming stripped 1 base from V and 9 bases from J, with 26 bases between. The CDR3: CASSLGSAASPSPATQYF. The CDR3 DNA is TGTGCCAGCAGCTTAGGGTCCGCAGCTAGCCCTTCCCCGGCGACGCAGTATTTT.

This clonotype has a count of ten or more. The chain is built from TRBV4-2 and TRBJ1-3; D unresolved. Trimming stripped 0 bases from V and 0 bases from J, with 6 bases between. The CDR3 has 15 residues. Per germline, CDR1 LGHNA and CDR2 YNFKEQ. The CDR3 region has the DNA TGTGCCAGCAGCCAAGAGATCCACTCTGGAAACACCATATATTTT. Translated: CASSQEIHSGNTIYF.

CDR3 amino acids: CSAPTANYGYTF. The DNA for the CDR3 is TGCAGCGCTCCGACAGCAAACTATGGCTACACCTTC. The rearrangement joins TRBV29-1 to TRBJ1-2; tentatively, D is TRBD1 (5 bases). V was trimmed by 7 bases and J by 2 bases, leaving 11 bases between them. The CDR3 has 12 residues. The V gene's germline CDR1 is SQVTM and CDR2 ANQGSEA.

V and J are TRBV27 and TRBJ2-7; the D is unclear. Trimming pared 0 bases from V and 5 bases from J, leaving 14 bases between. This CDR3 has 15 residues. The germline V gene has CDR1 MNHEY and CDR2 SMNVEV (reference sequence). The CDR3 coding sequence is TGTGCCAGCAGTTTATCGAGGCACGTCTTCGACGAGCAGTACTTC. Amino acids: CASSLSRHVFDEQYF.

The chain joins TRBV28 to TRBJ2-7; D gene ambiguous. Per germline, CDR1 MDHEN and CDR2 SYDVKM. Trimming cost V 3 bases and J 7 bases, with 10 bases left between them. There are 12 residues in the CDR3. The CDR3 DNA is TGTGCCAGCAGTTTTCGCCCCAGGGAGCAGTACTTC. This gives the protein CASSFRPREQYF.

This clonotype was picked up many times. The chain employs TRBV10-2 and TRBJ1-3, with D tentatively TRBD1 (6 bases). V lost 6 bases and J lost 1, with 10 bases in between. The germline CDR1 and CDR2 sequences are WSHSY and SAAADI. The CDR3 has 14 amino acids. The CDR3, as DNA: TGCGCCAGCAGCGAGCAGGGGTCTGGAAACACCATATATTTT. Protein product: CASSEQGSGNTIYF.

This clonotype occurred a few times. The chain has TRBV7-8 and TRBJ2-3, with unresolved D. Trimming cost V 4 bases and J 6 bases, with 5 bases left between them. This CDR3 comprises 11 residues. Germline loops: CDR1 SGHVS, CDR2 FQNEAQ. This CDR3 is CASSSRDTQYF. The CDR3 nucleotides are TGTGCCAGCAGCTCCCGTGATACGCAGTATTTT.

This clonotype has more than one count but fewer than ten. The rearrangement joins TRBV7-9 to TRBJ2-7; TRBD1 agrees at 8 bases. The V gene's germline CDR1 is SEHNR and CDR2 FQNEAQ (reference sequence). This CDR3 has 13 residues. Germline trimming cut 2 bases from V and 6 bases from J; bases unmatched to any gene: 3. The CDR3: CASSLSTGGEQYF. CDR3 DNA: TGTGCCAGCAGCTTATCAACAGGGGGCGAGCAGTACTTC.

The chain links TRBV3-1 to TRBJ2-3; weak D call: TRBD1 (5 bases). CDR1 and CDR2 (germline): LGHDT, YNNKEL (reference sequence). Trimming stripped 3 bases from V and 14 bases from J, with 12 bases between. The CDR3 length is 11 residues. CDR3 DNA: TGTGCCAGCAGCCAGTCGACAGATCGGTATTTT. Translating it yields CASSQSTDRYF.

This sequence joins TRBV11-2 and TRBJ1-1; no reliable D call. The V gene's germline CDR1 is SGHAT and CDR2 FQNNGV. The CDR3 consists of 16 residues. Trimming took off 5 bases at V and 0 bases at J, with 16 bases between the two ends. The CDR3 sequence is CASSQAYLGMNTEAFF. CDR3 in DNA: TGTGCCAGCAGCCAGGCCTACCTGGGCATGAACACTGAAGCTTTCTTT.

A note on this clonotype: One base away lies a much larger clone, so this may be a sequencing read error. The chain uses TRBV12-3 or TRBV12-4 and TRBJ1-1; D not certain. The CDR3 length is 13 residues. The CDR3 sequence is CVSSLLRRTEAFF. CDR3 in DNA: TGTGTCAGCAGTTTACTCCGAAGAACTGAAGCTTTCTTT.

Ten or more counts support this clonotype. This chain uses TRBV11-2 with TRBJ2-3; weak D call: TRBD2 (6 bases). The length of the CDR3 is 16 residues. In germline, CDR1 is SGHAT, CDR2 FQNNGV. The ends were cut back, 4 bases at V and 1 base at J, with 15 bases in the middle. The CDR3 loop is CASSSASGRGTDTQYF. The CDR3 DNA follows: TGTGCCAGCAGCTCCGCGAGCGGGCGTGGCACAGATACGCAGTATTTT.

This clonotype was observed at least ten times. The chain recombines TRBV18 with TRBJ2-3; the D call may be TRBD1 or TRBD2 (5 bases each). Trimming removed 4 bases from V and 1 base from J, with 12 bases in between. Germline assignment: CDR1 KGHSH and CDR2 LQKENI. This CDR3 has 15 amino acids. The CDR3 loop is CASSLPMGGTDTQYF. For the CDR3, the DNA is TGTGCCAGCTCACTACCGATGGGGGGCACAGATACGCAGTATTTT.

The V gene is TRBV29-1, the J gene TRBJ2-3; D unclear. Trimming left V 5 bases short and J 1 base short, with 10 bases between. Germline V gene data show CDR1 as SQVTM and CDR2 as ANQGSEA. The CDR3 extends over 13 amino acids. The CDR3 sequence: CSVRVTGTDTQYF. The DNA of the CDR3 is TGCAGCGTTCGAGTGACGGGCACAGATACGCAGTATTTT.

This clonotype was detected many times. This chain links TRBV28 with TRBJ2-7; 8 bases are shared with TRBD1. This CDR3 is 15 amino acids long. With 6 bases clipped from V and 8 bases from J, the junction kept 15 bases outside the gene matches. CDR1 is MDHEN and CDR2 is SYDVKM in the germline V gene. The CDR3 region has the DNA TGTGCCAGCAGCCAACCCAGAATGGACAGGGAAAAGCAGTACTTC. It translates to CASSQPRMDREKQYF.